This TCR beta chain was found in a study of blood T cell repertoires in COVID-19. Libraries were prepared by immunoSEQ multiplex PCR; TCRdb keeps only in-frame clonotypes and omits some of them. The repertoire includes about 110,000 clones, approximately 90% of them detected once, and 32% sits in the top ten. Germline V gene sequence: CDR1 SEHNR, CDR2 FQNEAQ (reference sequence). V gave up 4 bases and J gave up 2 bases; unmatched junction bases: 4. This CDR3 region has 15 residues. The sequenced sample consisted of peripheral blood. The J gene is TRBJ1-2, the V gene TRBV7-9, with 10 bases matching TRBD1. The TCR sequence derives from a woman aged 80 or older with acute or convalescent COVID-19. The CDR3 reads CASSWRQGANYGYTF. The CDR3 nucleotides read TGTGCCAGCAGCTGGCGACAGGGGGCCAACTATGGCTACACCTTC.